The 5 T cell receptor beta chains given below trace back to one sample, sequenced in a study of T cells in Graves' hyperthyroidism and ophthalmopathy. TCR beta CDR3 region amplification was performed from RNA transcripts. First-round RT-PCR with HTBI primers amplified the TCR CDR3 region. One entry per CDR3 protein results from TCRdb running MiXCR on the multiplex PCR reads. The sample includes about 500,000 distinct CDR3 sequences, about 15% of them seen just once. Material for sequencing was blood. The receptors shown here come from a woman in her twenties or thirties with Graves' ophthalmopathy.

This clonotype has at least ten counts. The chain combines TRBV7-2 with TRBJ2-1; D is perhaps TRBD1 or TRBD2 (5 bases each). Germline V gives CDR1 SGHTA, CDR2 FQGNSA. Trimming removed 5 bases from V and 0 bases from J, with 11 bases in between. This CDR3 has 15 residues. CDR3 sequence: CASSTGGSSYNEQFF. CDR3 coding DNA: TGTGCCAGCAGCACAGGAGGCTCCTCCTACAATGAGCAGTTCTTC.

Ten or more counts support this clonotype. The CDR3 region is CASSTDMEKLFF. The CDR3 DNA sequence: TGCGCCAGCAGCACGGACATGGAAAAACTGTTTTTT. J is TRBJ1-4 and V is TRBV5-1; the D gene is possibly TRBD1 (5 bases). V lost 4 bases and J lost 8, with 9 bases in between. CDR3 size: 12 residues. Germline V gene sequence: CDR1 SGHRS, CDR2 YFSETQ.

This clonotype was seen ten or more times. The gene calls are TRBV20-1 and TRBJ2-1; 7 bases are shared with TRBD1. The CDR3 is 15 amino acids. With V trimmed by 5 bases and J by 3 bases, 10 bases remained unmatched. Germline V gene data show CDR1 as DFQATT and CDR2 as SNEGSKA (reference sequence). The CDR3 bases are TGCAGTGCTTCCTATTCGGGACAGTTCTACAATGAGCAGTTCTTC. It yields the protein CSASYSGQFYNEQFF.

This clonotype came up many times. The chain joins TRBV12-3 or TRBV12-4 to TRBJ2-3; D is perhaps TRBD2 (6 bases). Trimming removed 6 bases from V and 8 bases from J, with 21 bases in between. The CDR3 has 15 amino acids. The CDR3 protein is CASSRLGRDGGTQYF. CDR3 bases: TGTGCCAGCAGCCGCCTTGGGCGGGACGGGGGTACGCAGTATTTT.

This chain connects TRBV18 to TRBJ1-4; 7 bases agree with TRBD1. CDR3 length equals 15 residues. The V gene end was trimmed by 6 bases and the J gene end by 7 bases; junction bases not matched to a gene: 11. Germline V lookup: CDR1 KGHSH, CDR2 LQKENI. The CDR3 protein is CASSATGRVSEKLFF. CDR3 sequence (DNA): TGTGCCAGCTCCGCGACAGGGCGTGTGAGTGAAAAACTGTTTTTT.